This record concerns one TCR beta chain sequence. Germline CDR1 and CDR2: MNHEY and SVGEGT. This CDR3 region has 14 residues. Within the CD8+ T cell compartment, naive cells were CD45RO-CCR7+CD27+CD95-. Researchers prepared the TRB cDNA libraries using 5' RACE with UMI labels. From the 5' RACE reads, TCRdb lists one entry per CDR3 protein and no DNA. This sample's clone table lists some 66,000 distinct CDR3 sequences. This sample is part of a study of CXCR3-negative and CXCR3-positive naive CD8 T cells. The sequence came from a human donor in good health. Some clones in this sample may be carry-over from other donors' samples. The chain uses TRBV6-2 or TRBV6-3 and TRBJ2-7; lacking DNA, the TRBD2 call made by TCRdb goes unchecked. The sample was naive CXCR3- CD8+ T cells from blood. Subset reported: CD45RO-CCR7+CD27+CD95- naive CD8+ T cells lacking CXCR3 (TNR3-). The CDR3 here is CASSDGGRAGEQYF.